The 2 T cell receptor beta chains presented below share a single source sample, sequenced in a study of neurological immune-mediated disorders. MiXCR, applied by TCRdb to the 5' RACE reads, yields one record per CDR3 protein. The sample consists of nearly 45,000 distinct CDR3 sequences, over 9.5% of them appearing once. Sequenced material: PBMCs. The receptors originated from a female donor in good health.

As regards this clonotype: One end of the junction is discordant with germline, which a read error may explain. The chain combines TRBV3-1 with TRBJ1-1, with no clear D. The CDR3 length is 18 residues. Per the germline V gene, CDR1 is LGHDT and CDR2 is YNNKEL (reference sequence). The CDR3 nucleotides are TGTGCCAGCAGCCAGCCCCTTGGGAAAGGGTTCATGAAGACTGAAGCTTTCTTT. This sequence encodes CASSQPLGKGFMKTEAFF.

This clonotype was detected ten times or more. The J gene is TRBJ2-7, the V gene TRBV29-1, with TRBD1 matching 7 bases. The CDR3 sequence is 13 residues long. Trimming at V came to 7 bases and at J to 7 bases, leaving 13 bases not matched to a gene. Looked up from germline, CDR1 is SQVTM and CDR2 is ANQGSEA. As DNA, the CDR3 is TGCAGCGATTACCGGGACAGCCCTTCGGAGCAGTACTTC. Protein sequence: CSDYRDSPSEQYF.